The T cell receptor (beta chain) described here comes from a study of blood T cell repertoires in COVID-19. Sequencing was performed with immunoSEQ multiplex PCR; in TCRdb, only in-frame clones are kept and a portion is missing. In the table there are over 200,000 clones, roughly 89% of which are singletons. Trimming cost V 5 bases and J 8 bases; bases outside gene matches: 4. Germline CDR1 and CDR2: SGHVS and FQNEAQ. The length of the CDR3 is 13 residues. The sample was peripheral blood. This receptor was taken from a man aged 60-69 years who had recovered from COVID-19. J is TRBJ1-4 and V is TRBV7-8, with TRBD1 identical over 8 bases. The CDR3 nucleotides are TGTGCCAGCAGCCCCAGACAGGGGGAAAAACTGTTTTTT. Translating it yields CASSPRQGEKLFF.